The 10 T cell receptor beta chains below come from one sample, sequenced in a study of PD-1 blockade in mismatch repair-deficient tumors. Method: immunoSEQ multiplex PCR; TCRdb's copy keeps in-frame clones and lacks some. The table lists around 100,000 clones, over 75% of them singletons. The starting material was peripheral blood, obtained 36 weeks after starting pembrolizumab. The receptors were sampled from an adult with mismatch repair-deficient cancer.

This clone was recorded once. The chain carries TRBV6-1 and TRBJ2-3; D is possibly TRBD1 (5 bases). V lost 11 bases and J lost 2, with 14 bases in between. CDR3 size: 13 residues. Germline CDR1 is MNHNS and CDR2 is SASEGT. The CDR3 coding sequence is TGTGCCGGACAAACTACTAACACAGATACGCAGTATTTT. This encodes CAGQTTNTDTQYF.

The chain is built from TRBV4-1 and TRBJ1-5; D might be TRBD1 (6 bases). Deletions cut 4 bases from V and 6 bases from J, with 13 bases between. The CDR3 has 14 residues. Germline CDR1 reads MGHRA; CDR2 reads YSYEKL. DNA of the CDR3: TGCGCCAGCAGCCTAAGGTCAGGGGCTCAGCCCCAGCATTTT. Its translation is CASSLRSGAQPQHF.

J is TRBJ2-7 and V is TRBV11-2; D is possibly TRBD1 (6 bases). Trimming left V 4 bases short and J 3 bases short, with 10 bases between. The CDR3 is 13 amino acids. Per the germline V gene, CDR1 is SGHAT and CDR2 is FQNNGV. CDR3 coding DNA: TGTGCCAGCAGCTCAATAGGGGGCTACGAGCAGTACTTC. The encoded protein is CASSSIGGYEQYF. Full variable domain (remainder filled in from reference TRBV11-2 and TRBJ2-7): EAGVAQSPRYKIIEKRQSVAFWCNPISGHATLYWYQQILGQGPKLLIQFQNNGVVDDSQLPKDRFSAERLKGVDSTLKIQPAKLEDSAVYLCASSSIGGYEQYFGPGTRLTVT.

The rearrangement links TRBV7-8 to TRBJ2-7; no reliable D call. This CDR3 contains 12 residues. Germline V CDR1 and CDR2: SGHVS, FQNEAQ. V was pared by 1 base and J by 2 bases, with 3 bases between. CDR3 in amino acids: CASSLVPYEQYF. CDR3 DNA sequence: TGTGCCAGCAGCTTAGTTCCCTACGAGCAGTACTTC. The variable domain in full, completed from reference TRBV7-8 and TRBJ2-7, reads GAGVSQSPRYKVAKRGQDVALRCDPISGHVSLFWYQQALGQGPEFLTYFQNEAQLDKSGLPSDRFFAERPEGSVSTLKIQRTQQEDSAVYLCASSLVPYEQYFGPGTRLTVT.

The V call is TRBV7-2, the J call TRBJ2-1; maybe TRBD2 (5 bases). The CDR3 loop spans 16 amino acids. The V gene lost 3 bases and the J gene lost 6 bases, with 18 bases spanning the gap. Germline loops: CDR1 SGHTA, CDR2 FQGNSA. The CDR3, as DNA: TGTGCCAGCAGCTTCTGGCGGGCCCACCTAGGCAATGAGCAGTTCTTC. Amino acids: CASSFWRAHLGNEQFF.

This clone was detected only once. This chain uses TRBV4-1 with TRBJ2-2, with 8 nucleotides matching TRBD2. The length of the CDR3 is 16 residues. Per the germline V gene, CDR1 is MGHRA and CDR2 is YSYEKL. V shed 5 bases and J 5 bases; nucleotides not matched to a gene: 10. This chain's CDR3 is CASSWPGTRATGELFF. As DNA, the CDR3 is TGCGCCAGCAGCTGGCCCGGGACTAGAGCTACCGGGGAGCTGTTTTTT.

In DNA, the CDR3 is TGTGCCAGCAGCCCGAACCGGGTGAACACTGAAGCTTTCTTT. Its translation: CASSPNRVNTEAFF. The genes are TRBV11-1 and TRBJ1-1, with no clear D. V lost 5 bases, J lost 0 bases, and 10 bases lay in between. This CDR3 is built from 14 residues. Germline lookup yields CDR1 SGHAT and CDR2 FQDESV (reference sequence). Full variable domain (outside the CDR3, taken from reference TRBV11-1 and TRBJ1-1): EAEVAQSPRYKITEKSQAVAFWCDPISGHATLYWYRQILGQGPELLVQFQDESVVDDSQLPKDRFSAERLKGVDSTLKIQPAELGDSAMYLCASSPNRVNTEAFFGQGTRLTVV.

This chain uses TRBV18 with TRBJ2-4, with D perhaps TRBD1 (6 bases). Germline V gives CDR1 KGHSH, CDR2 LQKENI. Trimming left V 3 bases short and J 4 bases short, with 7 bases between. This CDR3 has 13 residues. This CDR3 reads CASSPGQKNIQYF. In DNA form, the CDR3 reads TGTGCCAGCTCACCTGGACAGAAAAACATTCAGTACTTC.

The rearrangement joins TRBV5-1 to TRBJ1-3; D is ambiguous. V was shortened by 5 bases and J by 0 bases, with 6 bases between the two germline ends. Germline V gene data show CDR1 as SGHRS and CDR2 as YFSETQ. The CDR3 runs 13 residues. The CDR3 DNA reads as TGCGCCAGCAGTTCCGGCTCTGGAAACACCATATATTTT. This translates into CASSSGSGNTIYF.

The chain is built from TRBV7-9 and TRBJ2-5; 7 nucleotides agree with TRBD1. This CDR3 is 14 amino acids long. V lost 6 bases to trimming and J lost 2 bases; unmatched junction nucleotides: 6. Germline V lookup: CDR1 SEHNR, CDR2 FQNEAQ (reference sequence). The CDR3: CASSRQGVQETQYF. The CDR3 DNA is TGTGCCAGCAGTCGGCAGGGGGTACAAGAGACCCAGTACTTC.